A selection of T cell receptor beta chains follows, all from one sample in a study of OX40 agonist ivuxolimab in advanced cancers. Only in-frame clones appear in the TCRdb table, and some are missing; sequencing was by immunoSEQ multiplex PCR. This sample yields about 22,000 clones, of which 70% to 85% are seen a single time; 30% to 35% belongs to the top ten. The material sequenced was CD4+ or CD8+ T cells sorted from blood, taken in a trial of the OX40 agonist ivuxolimab. The receptors stem from an adult with an advanced solid tumor such as melanoma, head and neck, liver or kidney cancer. The CDR3 runs from the conserved cysteine through the conserved F or W. D genes are given only for firm matches. The size entry is marked missing in some rows and otherwise reads once, few, many or a size class.

CDR3 protein: CASSHGQAGRNYGYTF; CDR3 DNA: TGCGCCAGCAGTCATGGGCAGGCCGGGCGTAACTATGGCTACACCTTC; J gene: TRBJ1-2; clone size: NA; V gene: TRBV23-1; D gene: NA
CDR3 protein: CASSQALGHNEKLFF; CDR3 DNA: TGTGCCAGCAGCCAAGCACTCGGTCATAATGAAAAACTGTTTTTT; J gene: TRBJ1-4; clone size: NA; V gene: TRBV14; D gene: NA
CDR3 protein: CASSIDPGVNYGYTF; CDR3 DNA: TGTGCCAGTAGTATAGATCCAGGGGTGAACTATGGCTACACCTTC; J gene: TRBJ1-2; clone size: NA; V gene: TRBV19; D gene: NA
CDR3 protein: CAWSGTRTSGVTDTQYF; CDR3 DNA: TGTGCCTGGAGTGGAACCCGGACTAGCGGTGTCACAGATACGCAGTATTTT; J gene: TRBJ2-3; clone size: few; V gene: TRBV30; D gene: TRBD2
CDR3 protein: CASSLSTSGYTF; CDR3 DNA: TGTGCCAGCAGTTTATCCACTAGTGGCTACACCTTC; J gene: TRBJ1-2; clone size: NA; V gene: TRBV28; D gene: NA
CDR3 protein: CASTRGGGGQETRYF; CDR3 DNA: TGTGCCAGCACTCGTGGGGGAGGGGGACAAGAGACCCGGTACTTC; J gene: TRBJ2-5; clone size: once; V gene: TRBV2; D gene: NA
CDR3 protein: CASSLTKETQYF; CDR3 DNA: TGTGCCAGCAGCTTAACTAAAGAGACCCAGTACTTC; J gene: TRBJ2-5; clone size: NA; V gene: TRBV7-6; D gene: NA
CDR3 protein: CASSFGPNGNTIYF; CDR3 DNA: TGTGCCAGCAGTTTTGGACCTAACGGAAACACCATATATTTT; J gene: TRBJ1-3; clone size: NA; V gene: TRBV27; D gene: NA
CDR3 protein: CASSLSNQGNGYTF; CDR3 DNA: TGTGCCAGCAGCTTGAGCAACCAGGGTAATGGCTACACCTTC; J gene: TRBJ1-2; clone size: NA; V gene: TRBV7-3; D gene: NA
CDR3 protein: CASSASAGFNSPLHF; CDR3 DNA: TGTGCCAGCAGCGCCTCTGCAGGCTTTAATTCACCCCTCCACTTT; J gene: TRBJ1-6; clone size: NA; V gene: TRBV7-2; D gene: NA
CDR3 protein: CASSQSVSGANVLTF; CDR3 DNA: TGTGCCAGCAGCCAATCCGTATCTGGGGCCAACGTCCTGACTTTC; J gene: TRBJ2-6; clone size: NA; V gene: TRBV4-2; D gene: NA
CDR3 protein: CASSIDGGQGNNQPQHF; CDR3 DNA: TGTGCCAGTAGTATAGATGGGGGACAGGGTAACAATCAGCCCCAGCATTTT; J gene: TRBJ1-5; clone size: NA; V gene: TRBV19; D gene: TRBD1
CDR3 protein: CASSERWDRDDWPQHF; CDR3 DNA: TGTGCCAGCAGTGAACGGTGGGACAGGGACGATTGGCCCCAGCATTTT; J gene: TRBJ1-5; clone size: once; V gene: TRBV6-1; D gene: TRBD1
CDR3 protein: CASRGGLATHSTEAFF; CDR3 DNA: TGTGCCAGCAGGGGTGGTTTAGCTACACATTCGACTGAAGCTTTCTTT; J gene: TRBJ1-1; clone size: NA; V gene: TRBV21-1; D gene: NA
CDR3 protein: CASTDSSPYTQYF; CDR3 DNA: TGTGCCAGTACAGATAGTAGTCCTTATACGCAGTATTTT; J gene: TRBJ2-3; clone size: NA; V gene: TRBV19; D gene: NA
CDR3 protein: CASSWDGGFNEQFF; CDR3 DNA: TGTGCCAGCAGCTGGGACGGCGGATTCAATGAGCAGTTCTTC; J gene: TRBJ2-1; clone size: NA; V gene: TRBV11-2; D gene: NA
CDR3 protein: CAWRYGTSGMGEQFF; CDR3 DNA: TGTGCCTGGAGATATGGGACTAGCGGTATGGGTGAGCAGTTCTTC; J gene: TRBJ2-1; clone size: NA; V gene: TRBV30; D gene: TRBD2
CDR3 protein: CASKDYEQYF; CDR3 DNA: TGTGCCAGCAAGGACTACGAGCAGTACTTC; J gene: TRBJ2-7; clone size: few; V gene: TRBV6-1; D gene: NA
CDR3 protein: CASSSDSRNTEAFF; CDR3 DNA: TGCGCCAGCAGCTCGGACAGTAGAAACACTGAAGCTTTCTTT; J gene: TRBJ1-1; clone size: NA; V gene: TRBV5-1; D gene: NA
CDR3 protein: CASSFGRNYGYTF; CDR3 DNA: TGTGCCAGCAGCTTTGGCAGGAACTATGGCTACACCTTC; J gene: TRBJ1-2; clone size: NA; V gene: TRBV11-2; D gene: NA
CDR3 protein: CASSDGTDFNYGYTF; CDR3 DNA: TGTGCCAGCAGCGATGGGACAGATTTTAACTATGGCTACACCTTC; J gene: TRBJ1-2; clone size: few; V gene: TRBV5-4; D gene: TRBD1
CDR3 protein: CASSFGPRGGEETQYF; CDR3 DNA: TGTGCCAGCAGCTTTGGCCCGAGAGGGGGCGAGGAGACCCAGTACTTC; J gene: TRBJ2-5; clone size: NA; V gene: TRBV7-2; D gene: TRBD1
CDR3 protein: CAWSGLMGTETPLHF; CDR3 DNA: TGTGCCTGGAGTGGCCTCATGGGGACTGAAACACCCCTCCACTTT; J gene: TRBJ1-6; clone size: NA; V gene: TRBV30; D gene: NA
CDR3 protein: CASTTGEIDGYTF; CDR3 DNA: TGTGCCAGCACCACCGGGGAAATCGATGGCTACACCTTC; J gene: TRBJ1-2; clone size: NA; V gene: TRBV2; D gene: NA
CDR3 protein: CASNSRGSGANVLTF; CDR3 DNA: TGTGCCAGCAATTCTCGTGGCTCTGGGGCCAACGTCCTGACTTTC; J gene: TRBJ2-6; clone size: NA; V gene: TRBV6-6; D gene: NA
CDR3 protein: CASSLTAAVPYEQYF; CDR3 DNA: TGCGCCAGCAGCTTGACCGCCGCGGTCCCCTACGAGCAGTACTTC; J gene: TRBJ2-7; clone size: NA; V gene: TRBV5-1; D gene: NA